The rows below give T cell receptor beta chains drawn from one sample of a study of cytomegalovirus exposure and HLA in healthy donors. Here immunoSEQ multiplex PCR was the method, and the copy in TCRdb shows in-frame clones only, minus some. The data contain roughly 160,000 clones, roughly 73% of them singletons. The source material was PBMCs. These receptors came from a middle-aged woman in good health and CMV-seropositive. Each CDR3 is given with its conserved first and last residue. A D gene is named only where the DNA matches it firmly. For some rows the clone size is stated as once, few or many, or as a class when expanded; others skip it.

TRBV4-2,-,-,TRBJ1-2,CASSQVKGRSGGYTF,TGTGCCAGCAGCCAAGTCAAGGGGCGCTCAGGTGGCTACACCTTC
TRBV27,TRBD2,-,TRBJ2-3,CASSLRPPRGLAEGGDTQYF,TGTGCCAGCAGTTTAAGACCCCCCCGTGGACTAGCGGAGGGAGGAGATACGCAGTATTTT
TRBV7-2,-,few,TRBJ2-1,CASSWMGREQFF,TGTGCCAGCAGCTGGATGGGCCGAGAGCAGTTCTTC
TRBV7-2,TRBD1,-,TRBJ1-6,CASSLDRGEGMGF,TGTGCCAGCAGCTTAGACAGGGGAGAAGGAATGGGCTTT
TRBV5-1,TRBD1,-,TRBJ2-5,CASSEGQGQKTQYF,TGCGCCAGCAGCGAAGGACAGGGGCAAAAGACCCAGTACTTC
TRBV19,TRBD1,-,TRBJ2-7,CASSPDRGSYEQYF,TGTGCCAGTAGCCCGGACAGGGGATCCTACGAGCAGTACTTC
TRBV19,-,-,TRBJ1-4,CASSPGTLEKLFF,TGTGCCAGTAGTCCGGGAACCCTGGAAAAACTGTTTTTT
TRBV18,TRBD1,-,TRBJ2-7,CASSSGQGNTYEQYF,TGTGCCAGCTCCTCGGGACAGGGGAACACCTACGAGCAGTACTTC
TRBV5-1,TRBD1,few,TRBJ1-1,CASSFSAGTGIAFF,TGCGCCAGCAGCTTCTCCGCCGGGACAGGGATCGCTTTCTTT
TRBV6-6,-,-,TRBJ2-2,CASSYSMGRTGELFF,TGTGCCAGCAGTTACTCGATGGGGCGCACCGGGGAGCTGTTTTTT
TRBV7-7,-,-,TRBJ2-5,CATGGGAEETQYF,TGTGCTACTGGGGGCGGCGCAGAAGAGACCCAGTACTTC
TRBV11-2,-,-,TRBJ1-2,CASSLGGGARGYTF,TGTGCCAGCAGCTTAGGGGGAGGGGCGCGGGGCTACACCTTC
TRBV9,TRBD2,-,TRBJ2-1,CASTSKKTSGNNEQFF,TGTGCCAGCACCTCCAAAAAGACTAGCGGAAACAATGAGCAGTTCTTC
TRBV28,-,-,TRBJ2-7,CASIITGGSYEQYF,TGTGCCAGCATCATAACCGGGGGAAGCTACGAGCAGTACTTC
TRBV28,-,-,TRBJ2-1,CASSQNWASEQFF,TGTGCCAGCAGTCAAAACTGGGCCAGTGAGCAGTTCTTC